The source of this TCR beta chain is a study of CD8+CD57+ T cells in acquired aplastic anemia. Study-wide context: Sorted CD4+ and CD8+ cells gave a mean 3.2 ug DNA, range 0.2 to 27.4 ug. Healthy CD8+ samples averaged about 11.0 million reads.

Whole-study results and caveats: Almost 30 CD8+ CDR3 sequences occurred in both the patients and the controls. For CD8+ Simpson's diversity, patients and controls showed no significant difference.

TCR beta VDJ and CDR3 profiling used genomic DNA as template. Via MiXCR, TCRdb re-called the reads, giving one row per CDR3 protein. The sample has around 200,000 distinct CDR3 sequences, about 59% seen once. Trimming took 2 bases from V and 4 from J; bases not matched to a gene: 0. CDR3 length equals 14 residues. CDR1 is MRHNA and CDR2 is SNTAGT in the germline V gene. In its sample, this clonotype was seen many times. What it recognizes is unknown. This TCR was recovered from a human donor in good health. This chain joins TRBV6-4 and TRBJ2-3, with 10 bases aligning to TRBD2. Material for sequencing was sorted CD4+, CD8+, or CD8+CD57+ T cells (not recorded which) from PBMCs. The CDR3 reads CASSDSGGADTQYF. CDR3 in DNA: TGTGCCAGCAGTGACAGCGGGGGGGCAGATACGCAGTATTTT.